This section outlines one T cell receptor (beta chain) sequence together with its context. The data were obtained in a study of blood T cell repertoires in COVID-19. Whole-study context: The United States, Italy and Spain supplied acute and convalescent COVID-19 samples.

V shed 0 bases, J shed 2 bases, and the junction held 5 bases outside the gene matches. Looked up from germline, CDR1 is KGHSH and CDR2 is LQKENI. This CDR3 has 18 residues. This table comes from immunoSEQ multiplex PCR, and its TCRdb copy is limited to in-frame clones, with some not included. The repertoire holds about 100,000 clones, with nearly 90% as singletons. Material: peripheral blood. The rearrangement uses TRBV18 and TRBJ1-5, with 12 nucleotides matching TRBD1. The origin of this receptor is a man aged 50-59 years with active COVID-19. The DNA for the CDR3 is TGTGCCAGCTCACCACCTGGGACAGGGGGCATTCGCAATCAGCCCCAGCATTTT. Its protein product is CASSPPGTGGIRNQPQHF. The variable domain in full, completed from reference TRBV18 and TRBJ1-5, reads NAGVMQNPRHLVRRRGQEARLRCSPMKGHSHVYWYRQLPEEGLKFMVYLQKENIIDESGMPKERFSAEFPKEGPSILRIQQVVRGDSAAYFCASSPPGTGGIRNQPQHFGDGTRLSIL.